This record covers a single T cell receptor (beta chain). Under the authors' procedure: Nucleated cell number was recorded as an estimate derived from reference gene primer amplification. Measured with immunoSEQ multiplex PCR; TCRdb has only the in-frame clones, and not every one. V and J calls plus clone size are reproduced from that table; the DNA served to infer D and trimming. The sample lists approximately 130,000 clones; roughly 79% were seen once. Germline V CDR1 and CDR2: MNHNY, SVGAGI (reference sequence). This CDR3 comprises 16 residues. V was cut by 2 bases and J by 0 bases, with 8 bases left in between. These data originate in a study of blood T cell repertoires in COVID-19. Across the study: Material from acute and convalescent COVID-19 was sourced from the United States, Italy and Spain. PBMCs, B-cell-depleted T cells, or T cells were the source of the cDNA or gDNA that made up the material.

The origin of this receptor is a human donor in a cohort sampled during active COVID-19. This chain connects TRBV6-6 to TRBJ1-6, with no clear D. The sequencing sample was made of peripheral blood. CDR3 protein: CASSYKLSSYNSPLHF. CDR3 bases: TGTGCCAGCAGTTACAAGTTGAGCTCCTATAATTCACCCCTCCACTTT.